This T cell receptor beta chain was sequenced during a study of post-analysis software for immune sequencing data. Unique-molecular-identifier-tagged TCR beta cDNA libraries were used. One entry per CDR3 protein, called by TCRdb with MiXCR from the PCR reads. Of 700,000 to 800,000 distinct CDR3 sequences listed, 30% are singletons. General study results and limits: Strong co-clustering by F measure was seen for same-batch samples. About five TRBV segments were more frequent in patients than controls; TRBV5-6, TRBV5-1 and TRBV20-1 belonged to this group.

CDR3 length equals 11 residues. Germline values: CDR1 SQVTM, CDR2 ANQGSEA. Between the trimmed V and J ends, which lost 7 bases and 7 bases, there was a span of 14 bases. Regarding this clonotype: Its antigen is not known.

This rearrangement joins TRBV29-1 to TRBJ2-7; no definite D call. This TCR was sampled from a girl between 10 and 17 years old with multiple sclerosis. The sample was blood. The CDR3 sequence is CSAAPVDEQYF. As DNA, the CDR3 is TGCAGCGCCGCGCCTGTGGATGAGCAGTACTTC.